The 8 T cell receptor beta chains below all came from one sample that was sequenced in a study of metastatic and nonmetastatic thyroid tumors (dated by TCRdb to the early 2020s). The library was generated by PCR. The sample was run on an Illumina HiSeq 4000. Using fastp trimming at Q25 and MiXCR clonotype assembly, TCRdb reanalyzed the public sequencing data and kept in-frame beta chains. This sample comprises under 75,000 clones, roughly 18% of them detected only once. The ten biggest clones cover over 10% of the sample. None of the patients had been given any treatment before thyroid surgery. Sequencing used blood. These receptors came from a female donor with papillary thyroid cancer or a benign thyroid nodule (not recorded which). Some clones in this sample may be carry-over from other donors' samples.

This clone was found many times. The rearrangement links TRBV11-2 to TRBJ2-1; possibly TRBD1 for D (5 bases). This CDR3 is built from 15 residues. Germline values: CDR1 SGHAT, CDR2 FQNNGV. V lost 5 bases and J lost 7, with 18 bases in between. CDR3 sequence reads: CASSPQARARNEQFF. CDR3 sequence (DNA): TGTGCCAGCAGCCCACAAGCCAGGGCGCGGAATGAGCAGTTCTTC.

This clone was detected a few times. Its ends do not fully match the called genes, so a read error is possible. The chain couples TRBV27 to TRBJ2-7; 7 positions match TRBD1. The CDR3 is made up of 16 amino acids. CDR1 MNHEY and CDR2 SMNVEV come from the germline V gene (reference sequence). The CDR3 DNA reads as TGTGCCAGCAGTTTAGGCACTACAGGGGACGTGAACGATCAGTACTTC. It codes for CASSLGTTGDVNDQYF.

This rearrangement joins TRBV18 to TRBJ2-7; D gene unclear. The CDR3 spans 12 residues. Looked up from germline, CDR1 is KGHSH and CDR2 is LQKENI. The ends were cut back, 2 bases at V and 3 bases at J, with 5 bases in the middle. CDR3 in DNA: TGTGCCAGCTCACCAGAGAGCTACGAGCAGTACTTC. Encoded protein: CASSPESYEQYF.

The chain links TRBV9 to TRBJ2-1, with 10 bases lining up with TRBD2. The V gene's germline CDR1 is SGDLS and CDR2 YYNGEE. With V trimmed by 3 bases and J by 5 bases, 11 bases remained unmatched. CDR3 length: 17 amino acids. The CDR3 sequence: CASSAEPGLAIDNEQFF. CDR3 DNA sequence: TGTGCCAGCAGCGCCGAGCCGGGACTAGCGATTGACAATGAGCAGTTCTTC.

V usage is TRBV6-4 and J usage is TRBJ1-1, with 11 bases identical to TRBD1. The CDR3 is 14 amino acids. The germline V gene has CDR1 MRHNA and CDR2 SNTAGT. V lost 5 bases to trimming and J lost 4 bases; unmatched junction nucleotides: 3. In nucleotides, the CDR3 is TGTGCCAGCAGTCCCGGGACAGGGGGCACTGAAGCTTTCTTT. Amino acids: CASSPGTGGTEAFF.

This clone was recorded many times. V is TRBV10-1 and J is TRBJ2-7; 8 nucleotides agree with TRBD2. Germline CDR1 and CDR2: WNHNN and SYGVQD (reference sequence). This CDR3 region has 15 residues. V lost 5 bases and J lost 9; bases outside the gene matches: 15. CDR3 region: CASSPLQGNAGGQYF. The CDR3 DNA follows: TGCGCCAGCAGTCCCTTACAGGGTAATGCGGGGGGGCAGTACTTC.

This clone appeared a few times. The chain links TRBV6-1 to TRBJ2-1; 13 positions match TRBD2. CDR3 length: 16 amino acids. Trimming at V came to 4 bases and at J to 8 bases, leaving 8 bases not matched to a gene. Germline CDR1 MNHNS, CDR2 SASEGT. The CDR3 nucleotides are TGTGCCAGCAGTGCTGGACTAGCGGGAGTTCGTGATGAGCAGTTCTTC. Protein product: CASSAGLAGVRDEQFF.

This sequence joins TRBV28 and TRBJ2-7, with D possibly called TRBD1 or TRBD2 (5 bases each). Germline CDR1 is MDHEN and CDR2 is SYDVKM. The CDR3 is 14 residues long. Trimming cost V 6 bases and J 3 bases, with 15 bases left between them. For the CDR3, the DNA is TGTGCCAGCAGACCAACAGGAGGCAACTACGAGCAGTACTTC. Residues: CASRPTGGNYEQYF.